These T cell receptor beta chains were read from a single sample in a study of blood T cell repertoires in COVID-19. Sequenced by immunoSEQ multiplex PCR; TCRdb stores in-frame clones only, minus some. This sample has 300,000 or so clones, with around 87% found just once. Source material: peripheral blood. The receptor source for this set is a woman aged 45-65 years who had recovered from COVID-19. CDR3s include the opening cysteine and the closing phenylalanine or tryptophan. The D gene is left open where the match is weak. The size entry is marked missing in some rows and otherwise reads once, few, many or a size class.

v_gene: TRBV27
j_gene: TRBJ1-2
abundance: NA
d_gene: TRBD1
len: 13
CDR3nt: TGTGCCAGCAGCCTGGACAGGACCTATGGCTACACCTTC
CDR3aa: CASSLDRTYGYTF

v_gene: TRBV6-1
j_gene: TRBJ1-2
abundance: NA
d_gene: NA
len: 13
CDR3nt: TGTGCCAGCAGTGAAAGAGAGTACTATGGCTACACCTTC
CDR3aa: CASSEREYYGYTF

v_gene: TRBV23-1
j_gene: TRBJ1-2
abundance: NA
d_gene: TRBD1
len: 16
CDR3nt: TGCGCCAGCAGTCAGACGCAGGGGGGAGAGGACTATGGCTACACCTTC
CDR3aa: CASSQTQGGEDYGYTF

v_gene: TRBV9
j_gene: TRBJ1-2
abundance: once
d_gene: NA
len: 13
CDR3nt: TGTGCCAGCAGCGGGCCTACGGGCTATGGCTACACCTTC
CDR3aa: CASSGPTGYGYTF

v_gene: TRBV4-3
j_gene: TRBJ2-7
abundance: NA
d_gene: NA
len: 14
CDR3nt: TGCGCCAGCAGCCAAGATCTCGGTCGATACGAGCAGTACTTC
CDR3aa: CASSQDLGRYEQYF

v_gene: TRBV6-2/TRBV6-3
j_gene: TRBJ2-4
abundance: once
d_gene: TRBD2
len: 16
CDR3nt: TGTGCCAGCAGTCCCGGAGGCGGGGGGCCGCAAAACATTCAGTACTTC
CDR3aa: CASSPGGGGPQNIQYF

v_gene: TRBV18
j_gene: TRBJ2-1
abundance: NA
d_gene: NA
len: 15
CDR3nt: TGTGCCAGCTCACCTCAGGGGATCCCCAACAATGAGCAGTTCTTC
CDR3aa: CASSPQGIPNNEQFF

v_gene: TRBV9
j_gene: TRBJ2-5
abundance: NA
d_gene: NA
len: 14
CDR3nt: TGTGCCAGCAGCCCAGACAGGGGAGGGGAGACCCAGTACTTC
CDR3aa: CASSPDRGGETQYF

v_gene: TRBV6-1
j_gene: TRBJ1-2
abundance: NA
d_gene: NA
len: 15
CDR3nt: TGTGCCAGCAGTGAGGTAGTATCTGCTGGTTATGGCTACACCTTC
CDR3aa: CASSEVVSAGYGYTF

v_gene: TRBV27
j_gene: TRBJ2-1
abundance: many
d_gene: NA
len: 15
CDR3nt: TGTGCCAGCAGTTTAAGTTTAGCGGCCTACAATGAGCAGTTCTTC
CDR3aa: CASSLSLAAYNEQFF

v_gene: TRBV4-1
j_gene: TRBJ2-2
abundance: NA
d_gene: TRBD2
len: 17
CDR3nt: TGCGCCAGCAGCCCCGGCCCGGGACTAGCGGGACCCGGGGAGCTGTTTTTT
CDR3aa: CASSPGPGLAGPGELFF

v_gene: TRBV3-1/TRBV3-2
j_gene: TRBJ1-5
abundance: few
d_gene: NA
len: 14
CDR3nt: TGTGCCAGCAGCCATAGGGGTAGCAATCAGCCCCAGCATTTT
CDR3aa: CASSHRGSNQPQHF

v_gene: TRBV28
j_gene: TRBJ2-7
abundance: NA
d_gene: NA
len: 13
CDR3nt: TGTGCCAGCAGTTCAGATCTCTTGGACGAGCAGTACTTC
CDR3aa: CASSSDLLDEQYF

v_gene: TRBV4-3
j_gene: TRBJ1-1
abundance: NA
d_gene: NA
len: 14
CDR3nt: TGCGCCAGCAGCAAACAGGGTATGAACACTGAAGCTTTCTTT
CDR3aa: CASSKQGMNTEAFF

v_gene: TRBV7-2
j_gene: TRBJ2-7
abundance: NA
d_gene: TRBD1
len: 15
CDR3nt: TGTGCCAGCAGGTCAACCGACAGGGATACGTACGAGCAGTACTTC
CDR3aa: CASRSTDRDTYEQYF

v_gene: TRBV3-1/TRBV3-2
j_gene: TRBJ1-6
abundance: few
d_gene: TRBD1
len: 17
CDR3nt: TGTGCCAGCAGCCCAAACCGGGACAGGGGTAATAATTCACCCCTCCACTTT
CDR3aa: CASSPNRDRGNNSPLHF

v_gene: TRBV18
j_gene: TRBJ1-1
abundance: NA
d_gene: NA
len: 15
CDR3nt: TGTGCCAGCTCACCACCAGGCCCGGCGGGGACTGAAGCTTTCTTT
CDR3aa: CASSPPGPAGTEAFF

v_gene: TRBV28
j_gene: TRBJ2-3
abundance: NA
d_gene: NA
len: 16
CDR3nt: TGTGCCAGCAACGGTCTCCGTAAACGCGGCACAGATACGCAGTATTTT
CDR3aa: CASNGLRKRGTDTQYF

v_gene: TRBV28
j_gene: TRBJ2-1
abundance: NA
d_gene: NA
len: 15
CDR3nt: TGTGCCAGCAGTTTCTATCGGCAGGACTACAATGAGCAGTTCTTC
CDR3aa: CASSFYRQDYNEQFF

v_gene: TRBV6-5
j_gene: TRBJ1-4
abundance: NA
d_gene: NA
len: 14
CDR3nt: TGTGCCAGCAGTTACGGGGGGGTGGAGGGAAAACTGTTTTTT
CDR3aa: CASSYGGVEGKLFF

v_gene: TRBV7-8
j_gene: TRBJ1-4
abundance: NA
d_gene: NA
len: 13
CDR3nt: TGTGCCAGCAGCTTTCCCGGTACGGAAAAACTGTTTTTT
CDR3aa: CASSFPGTEKLFF

v_gene: TRBV7-9
j_gene: TRBJ2-7
abundance: NA
d_gene: NA
len: 14
CDR3nt: TGTGCCAGCACCCGCTCCGGTAGCCCCTACGAGCAGTACTTC
CDR3aa: CASTRSGSPYEQYF

v_gene: TRBV5-1
j_gene: TRBJ2-7
abundance: NA
d_gene: TRBD2
len: 15
CDR3nt: TGCGCCAGCAGCTTAGCGGGGGGCCTATACTACGAGCAGTACTTC
CDR3aa: CASSLAGGLYYEQYF

v_gene: TRBV29-1
j_gene: TRBJ2-2
abundance: NA
d_gene: TRBD1
len: 14
CDR3nt: TGCAGCGTTACACCGACAGGGTATACCGGGGAGCTGTTTTTT
CDR3aa: CSVTPTGYTGELFF

v_gene: TRBV28
j_gene: TRBJ1-2
abundance: few
d_gene: TRBD1
len: 14
CDR3nt: TGTGCCAGCAGGTGGACAGGGGGCGCGCCTGGCTACACCTTC
CDR3aa: CASRWTGGAPGYTF

v_gene: TRBV6-5
j_gene: TRBJ2-7
abundance: NA
d_gene: TRBD1
len: 16
CDR3nt: TGTGCCAGCAGTTACGCCGGGACAGGGGCCTACTACGAGCAGTACTTC
CDR3aa: CASSYAGTGAYYEQYF

v_gene: TRBV19
j_gene: TRBJ1-2
abundance: once
d_gene: NA
len: 18
CDR3nt: TGTGCCAGTAGCCGCCTCCAGCAGGCGGCAGCGGAAAAGGAGGGCTACACCTTC
CDR3aa: CASSRLQQAAAEKEGYTF

v_gene: TRBV3-1/TRBV3-2
j_gene: TRBJ1-2
abundance: NA
d_gene: TRBD1
len: 15
CDR3nt: TGTGCCAGCAGCCATGGACAGGGGTCGGCCTATGGCTACACCTTC
CDR3aa: CASSHGQGSAYGYTF

v_gene: TRBV12-3/TRBV12-4
j_gene: TRBJ2-7
abundance: NA
d_gene: NA
len: 11
CDR3nt: TGTGCCAGCAGTTTACGGGAAGAGCAGTACTTC
CDR3aa: CASSLREEQYF

v_gene: TRBV28
j_gene: TRBJ2-5
abundance: NA
d_gene: NA
len: 13
CDR3nt: TGTGCCAGCAGTTTAGTTAGCCGAGAGACCCAGTACTTC
CDR3aa: CASSLVSRETQYF

v_gene: TRBV19
j_gene: TRBJ2-7
abundance: few
d_gene: TRBD2
len: 17
CDR3nt: TGTGCCAGTAGTATAGATCTGGCTAGCGGGACCTCCTACGAGCAGTACTTC
CDR3aa: CASSIDLASGTSYEQYF

v_gene: TRBV6-6
j_gene: TRBJ2-7
abundance: NA
d_gene: TRBD1
len: 15
CDR3nt: TGTGCCAGCAGTTACTTTCGGGACAGGGTCTACGAGCAGTACTTC
CDR3aa: CASSYFRDRVYEQYF

v_gene: TRBV4-1
j_gene: TRBJ1-2
abundance: NA
d_gene: NA
len: 14
CDR3nt: TGCGCCAGCAGCTACTGGGGAGCTAACTATGGCTACACCTTC
CDR3aa: CASSYWGANYGYTF

v_gene: TRBV4-2
j_gene: TRBJ2-6
abundance: NA
d_gene: TRBD2
len: 18
CDR3nt: TGTGCCAGCAGCCAAGAAACTAGCGCTAGCTCTGGGGCCAACGTCCTGACTTTC
CDR3aa: CASSQETSASSGANVLTF

v_gene: TRBV4-1
j_gene: TRBJ1-1
abundance: NA
d_gene: NA
len: 15
CDR3nt: TGCGCCAGCAGCCAAGTGGGGGGGATTGGGTCTGAAGCTTTCTTT
CDR3aa: CASSQVGGIGSEAFF

v_gene: TRBV27
j_gene: TRBJ2-1
abundance: NA
d_gene: TRBD2
len: 15
CDR3nt: TGTGCCAGCAGCCCGAGATTAGCGGGACGGAATGAGCAGTTCTTC
CDR3aa: CASSPRLAGRNEQFF

v_gene: TRBV2
j_gene: TRBJ1-4
abundance: NA
d_gene: NA
len: 14
CDR3nt: TGTGCCAGCAGTCAGGGGTTTGGTATAGAAAAACTGTTTTTT
CDR3aa: CASSQGFGIEKLFF

v_gene: TRBV27
j_gene: TRBJ1-4
abundance: NA
d_gene: TRBD1
len: 13
CDR3nt: TGTGCCAGCAGCTCCCCGGACAGGGAAAAACTGTTTTTT
CDR3aa: CASSSPDREKLFF

v_gene: TRBV11-2
j_gene: TRBJ2-7
abundance: few
d_gene: TRBD2
len: 15
CDR3nt: TGTGCCAGCGCGATGTTAGCGGGGGCAACGGGGGAGCAGTACTTC
CDR3aa: CASAMLAGATGEQYF

v_gene: TRBV7-2
j_gene: TRBJ2-5
abundance: NA
d_gene: NA
len: 13
CDR3nt: TGTGCCAGCACCCAACAGTACCAAGAGACCCAGTACTTC
CDR3aa: CASTQQYQETQYF

v_gene: TRBV9
j_gene: TRBJ1-4
abundance: NA
d_gene: NA
len: 15
CDR3nt: TGTGCCAGCAGCGTAGGGGGAGAGCGAAGGGAAAAACTGTTTTTT
CDR3aa: CASSVGGERREKLFF

v_gene: TRBV7-2
j_gene: TRBJ2-3
abundance: NA
d_gene: NA
len: 15
CDR3nt: TGTGCCAGCAGCTTAGTTCGGCGGGGCACAGATACGCAGTATTTT
CDR3aa: CASSLVRRGTDTQYF